Described below is a single T cell receptor beta chain sequence and its context. Its antigen is currently unknown. Repertoires were generated with immunoSEQ multiplex PCR, while TCRdb's copy carries only in-frame clones and drops some. Seen here are some 2,100,000 clones, approximately 96% observed once, and the top ten hold over 0.1%. The donor population consisted of healthy HIV-negative adults with no recent acute infections or vaccinations. The sample originates from a study of shared clonotypes between healthy human individuals. The study's findings and limits: Generation of non-shared clonotypes was less probable than generation of clonotypes shared by all four donors. Incomplete sequencing of sorted subsets was indicated by rarefaction despite large depth.

The CDR3 loop spans 14 amino acids. The ends were cut back, 0 bases at V and 8 bases at J, with 11 bases in the middle. CDR1 and CDR2 from the germline V gene are SGDLS and YYNGEE. Sequenced sample: naive CD4+ T cells sorted from blood. Stated subset: CD45RA+ positively selected. This clonotype was sampled from a man aged 18 to 29 in good health. The V call is TRBV9, the J call TRBJ1-4, with D hard to call. The DNA of the CDR3 is TGTGCCAGCAGCGTAGCCCCCTCCGGGGAAAAACTGTTTTTT. Amino acid sequence: CASSVAPSGEKLFF.